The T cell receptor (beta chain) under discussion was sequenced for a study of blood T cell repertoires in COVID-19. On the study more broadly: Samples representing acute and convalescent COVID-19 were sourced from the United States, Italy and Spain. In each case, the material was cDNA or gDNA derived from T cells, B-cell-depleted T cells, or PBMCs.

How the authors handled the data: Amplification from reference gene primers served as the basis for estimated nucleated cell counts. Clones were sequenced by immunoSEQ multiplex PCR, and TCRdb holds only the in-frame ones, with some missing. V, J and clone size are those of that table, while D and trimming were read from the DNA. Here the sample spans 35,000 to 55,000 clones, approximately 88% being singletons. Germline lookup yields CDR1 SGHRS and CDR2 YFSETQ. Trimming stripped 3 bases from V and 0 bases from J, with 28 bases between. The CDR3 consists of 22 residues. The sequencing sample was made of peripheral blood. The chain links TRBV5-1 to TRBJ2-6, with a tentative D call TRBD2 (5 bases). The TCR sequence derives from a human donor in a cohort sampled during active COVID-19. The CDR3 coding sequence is TGCGCCAGCAGCTCCGCCCGGGGTGAGATTGCCCGACGGGCCTCTGGGGCCAACGTCCTGACTTTC. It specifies CASSSARGEIARRASGANVLTF.